One and the same sample provided the 22 T cell receptor beta chains below, sequenced in a study of blood T cells in healthy people across ages. PCR was performed a second time for about 7 to 12 cycles using a sample-barcoded 5' primer and a J-beta primer mix. TCRdb called the 5' RACE reads again in MiXCR, with one record for every CDR3 protein. The table records over 700,000 distinct CDR3 sequences, roughly 25% of them present only once. Separately, the same data were catalogued under a study of T cells of mothers and their children.

The specimen sequenced was blood. These receptors were taken from a boy aged 5 to 17 in good health.

The V and J genes are TRBV7-8 and TRBJ2-6; D call uncertain. Germline V gene data show CDR1 as SGHVS and CDR2 as FQNEAQ. CDR3 length equals 16 residues. V gave up 0 bases and J gave up 0 bases, with 6 bases separating them. CDR3 residues: CASSLARISGANVLTF. CDR3 DNA: TGTGCCAGCAGCTTAGCGCGGATCTCTGGGGCCAACGTCCTGACTTTC. The full variable domain, with the rest looked up from reference TRBV7-8 and TRBJ2-6, is GAGVSQSPRYKVAKRGQDVALRCDPISGHVSLFWYQQALGQGPEFLTYFQNEAQLDKSGLPSDRFFAERPEGSVSTLKIQRTQQEDSAVYLCASSLARISGANVLTFGAGSRLTVL.

This clonotype was counted only a few times. The chain joins TRBV5-1 to TRBJ2-7, with D tentatively TRBD1 (5 bases). Germline CDR1 reads SGHRS; CDR2 reads YFSETQ. Trimming pared 0 bases from V and 5 bases from J, leaving 18 bases between. CDR3 length: 16 amino acids. The CDR3 reads CASSLDFGREFNEQYF. In DNA form, the CDR3 reads TGCGCCAGCAGCTTGGATTTTGGCAGGGAATTCAACGAGCAGTACTTC. The full variable domain, rest sourced from reference TRBV5-1 and TRBJ2-7, is KAGVTQTPRYLIKTRGQQVTLSCSPISGHRSVSWYQQTPGQGLQFLFEYFSETQRNKGNFPGRFSGRQFSNSRSEMNVSTLELGDSALYLCASSLDFGREFNEQYFGPGTRLTVT.

To note about this clonotype: Germline and junction disagree at one end, which may indicate a read error. The chain combines TRBV29-1 with TRBJ2-5; 10 bases are a match to TRBD2. The CDR3 sequence is 18 residues long. CDR1 is SQVTM, CDR2 ANQGSEA, per germline. In DNA, the CDR3 is TGCAGCGTTGAAGATCTTCCCTCTAGCGGGAGTCGACAAGAGACCCAGTCCTTC. Its protein is CSVEDLPSSGSRQETQSF.

The J gene is TRBJ1-5, the V gene TRBV7-2; D not resolved. The CDR3 is 12 amino acids. V lost 3 bases to trimming and J lost 3 bases, with 3 bases between them. Germline CDR1 is SGHTA and CDR2 is FQGNSA. The CDR3 loop is CASSFYNQPQHF. The CDR3, as DNA: TGTGCCAGCAGCTTCTACAATCAGCCCCAGCATTTT.

This chain links TRBV6-6 with TRBJ1-1, with 9 nucleotides matching TRBD1. Trimming at V came to 0 bases and at J to 11 bases, leaving 10 bases not matched to a gene. Germline CDR1 reads MNHNY; CDR2 reads SVGAGI (reference sequence). The CDR3 length is 15 residues. The chain's CDR3 is CASSYSIFGTGTAFF. The CDR3 bases are TGTGCCAGCAGTTACTCGATCTTCGGGACAGGGACGGCTTTCTTT.

Regarding this clonotype: An end of the junction differs from the germline gene, which may be a read error. V gene TRBV9 combines with J gene TRBJ1-2, with D unclear. Germline assignment: CDR1 SGDLS and CDR2 YYNGEE. The CDR3 length is 13 residues. The CDR3 loop is CVSHGGQFYGYTF. CDR3 DNA: TGTGTCAGCCATGGTGGGCAGTTCTATGGCTACACCTTC.

This clonotype appeared many times. The chain joins TRBV18 to TRBJ2-5, with unresolved D. V dropped 1 base and J dropped 2 bases, with 8 bases sitting between them. The V gene's germline CDR1 is KGHSH and CDR2 LQKENI. The CDR3 spans 14 residues. The CDR3 coding sequence is TGTGCCAGCTCACCACGGTCAGCTCAAGAGACCCAGTACTTC. It encodes CASSPRSAQETQYF.

The chain links TRBV20-1 to TRBJ1-1, with a possible D match to TRBD1 (5 bases). Germline V CDR1 and CDR2: DFQATT, SNEGSKA (reference sequence). V lost 6 bases to trimming and J lost 4 bases, with 15 bases between them. The CDR3 covers 13 residues. CDR3 protein: CSAGRGEITEAFF. The CDR3 DNA follows: TGCAGTGCCGGGCGGGGGGAGATCACTGAAGCTTTCTTT.

The chain is built from TRBV7-8 and TRBJ2-7; D is possibly TRBD2 (6 bases). CDR1 is SGHVS and CDR2 is FQNEAQ in the germline V gene. Between the trimmed V and J ends, which lost 4 bases and 3 bases, there was a span of 10 bases. The CDR3 totals 13 residues. This CDR3 reads CASSSRRGYEQYF. The CDR3 DNA sequence: TGTGCCAGCAGCTCAAGGAGGGGCTACGAGCAGTACTTC. The variable domain in full, completed from reference TRBV7-8 and TRBJ2-7, reads GAGVSQSPRYKVAKRGQDVALRCDPISGHVSLFWYQQALGQGPEFLTYFQNEAQLDKSGLPSDRFFAERPEGSVSTLKIQRTQQEDSAVYLCASSSRRGYEQYFGPGTRLTVT.

V is TRBV11-1 and J is TRBJ2-2, with 8 bases identical to TRBD2. Trimming cost V 3 bases and J 5 bases; bases outside gene matches: 8. Germline V gene data show CDR1 as SGHAT and CDR2 as FQDESV (reference sequence). The CDR3 consists of 16 residues. CDR3 amino acids: CASSFFRGGVTGELFF. CDR3 DNA: TGTGCCAGCAGCTTTTTCCGGGGGGGAGTAACCGGGGAGCTGTTTTTT.

V and J are TRBV27 and TRBJ2-7; no firm D call. Per germline, CDR1 MNHEY and CDR2 SMNVEV (reference sequence). V was trimmed by 6 bases and J by 6 bases, leaving 15 bases between them. The CDR3 contains 13 residues. In DNA form, the CDR3 reads TGTGCCAGCAGCCCCTCCGGGCAAAGCGAGCAGTACTTC. Amino acids: CASSPSGQSEQYF.

This clonotype was seen just once. The V gene is TRBV5-1, the J gene TRBJ1-1, with D uncertain. CDR1 is SGHRS, CDR2 YFSETQ, per germline. There are 12 residues in the CDR3. The ends were cut back, 4 bases at V and 8 bases at J, with 12 bases in the middle. CDR3: CASSTRTSEAFF. The DNA for the CDR3 is TGCGCCAGCAGCACTCGGACGTCCGAAGCTTTCTTT.

This sequence joins TRBV7-2 and TRBJ1-1; no clear D gene. The CDR3 is 15 residues long. The ends were cut back, 6 bases at V and 4 bases at J, with 18 bases in the middle. From germline, CDR1 is SGHTA and CDR2 FQGNSA. The CDR3 nucleotides read TGTGCCAGCAGTCTTATCCCTCCTACGGGCACTGAAGCTTTCTTT. It codes for CASSLIPPTGTEAFF.

The chain has TRBV4-1 and TRBJ2-7, with 8 bases aligning to TRBD2. V gave up 2 bases and J gave up 6 bases; unmatched junction bases: 12. CDR1 is MGHRA and CDR2 is YSYEKL in the germline V gene. This CDR3 is 16 amino acids long. The CDR3 DNA sequence: TGCGCCAGCAGCCAACCCCGGGAGGGAGATCTCTCCGAGCAGTACTTC. Translated, it gives CASSQPREGDLSEQYF.

This clonotype was picked up a small number of times. This chain joins TRBV3-1 and TRBJ2-1, with D uncertain. V was trimmed by 4 bases and J by 6 bases, leaving 22 bases between them. This CDR3 has 17 residues. Germline assignment: CDR1 LGHDT and CDR2 YNNKEL (reference sequence). The CDR3 DNA sequence: TGTGCCAGCAGCCCCCCAGCTTTTGTCGGCTCGGGCAATGAGCAGTTCTTC. It encodes CASSPPAFVGSGNEQFF.

This clonotype was detected a few times. J is TRBJ2-5 and V is TRBV29-1; perhaps TRBD1 as D (6 bases). Trimming stripped 7 bases from V and 4 bases from J, with 13 bases between. This CDR3 comprises 12 residues. Germline CDR1 is SQVTM and CDR2 is ANQGSEA. CDR3 DNA: TGCAGCGGATCGGACAGACTAGAGACCCAGTACTTC. Encoded protein: CSGSDRLETQYF.

This clonotype has just a few counts. The chain employs TRBV28 and TRBJ2-5; D may be TRBD1 or TRBD2 (5 bases each). The CDR3 spans 17 residues. The V end lost 0 bases, the J end lost 2 bases, and 16 bases lay between the germline ends. Germline V CDR1 and CDR2: MDHEN, SYDVKM. The CDR3 sequence: CASSLWGSSGLQETQYF. In DNA form, the CDR3 reads TGTGCCAGCAGTTTATGGGGGAGTTCGGGGCTTCAAGAGACCCAGTACTTC.

V is TRBV6-6 and J is TRBJ2-1; 14 nucleotides match TRBD2. The CDR3 sequence is 15 residues long. Losses at the gene ends were 6 bases for V and 7 bases for J; bases not matched to a gene: 5. The germline V gene encodes CDR1 MNHNY and CDR2 SVGAGI (reference sequence). The CDR3 DNA follows: TGTGCCAGCAGGGGGACTAGCGGGAGTCCGAATGAGCAGTTCTTC. It encodes CASRGTSGSPNEQFF.

This rearrangement joins TRBV29-1 to TRBJ1-1, with a weak D call TRBD1 (6 bases). V lost 4 bases to trimming and J lost 5 bases, with 20 bases between them. From germline, CDR1 is SQVTM and CDR2 ANQGSEA. The CDR3 has 15 residues. This CDR3 is CSVGKGGRRGTEAFF. In nucleotides, the CDR3 is TGCAGCGTTGGGAAAGGGGGAAGGCGAGGGACTGAAGCTTTCTTT.

This chain links TRBV12-3 or TRBV12-4 with TRBJ2-1, with TRBD1 matching 9 bases. V dropped 3 bases and J dropped 12; count of bases not matched to a gene: 9. CDR3 size: 14 residues. The CDR3, as DNA: TGTGCCAGCAGTTTCCGGGACAGGGAGGTCTGGCAGTTCTTC. It encodes CASSFRDREVWQFF.

In this sample, this clonotype turned up a few times. V is TRBV4-1 and J is TRBJ2-1; D tentatively fits TRBD1 or TRBD2 (5 bases each). The J call is uncertain, as TRBJ2-5 better fits the DNA end. CDR1 is MGHRA, CDR2 YSYEKL, per germline. The CDR3 is made up of 14 amino acids. The chain's CDR3 is CASSQRRGEETQYF. The DNA for the CDR3 is TGCGCCAGCAGCCAAAGAAGAGGGGAAGAGACCCAGTACTTC.

V is TRBV29-1 and J is TRBJ2-7; 8 bases are shared with TRBD1. After removal of 6 bases from V and 7 bases from J, the junction contained 8 bases not matched to a gene. The CDR3 runs 12 residues. From germline, CDR1 is SQVTM and CDR2 ANQGSEA. CDR3 bases: TGCAGCGTGACAGGGGAGCTCCTTGAGCAGTACTTC. Protein sequence: CSVTGELLEQYF.